The 30 T cell receptor beta chains below all came from one sample that was sequenced in a study of CD8 T cells in ankylosing spondylitis. Study conclusions and caveats: Blood from ankylosing spondylitis patients appeared to carry a characteristic eight-variant TCR beta motif.

These receptors are not linked to any known antigen. From the 5' RACE reads, TCRdb called clonotypes with MiXCR, one entry per CDR3 protein. The data hold roughly 440,000 distinct CDR3 sequences, with more than 15% observed a single time. The sample was blood, either unsorted or a sorted T cell fraction (not recorded which). The origin of the receptors is a male donor with ankylosing spondylitis.

This sequence joins TRBV5-1 and TRBJ1-5; D gene uncertain. Germline CDR1 reads SGHRS; CDR2 reads YFSETQ. The CDR3 sequence is 14 residues long. Trimming cost V 3 bases and J 6 bases, with 13 bases left between them. The CDR3 coding sequence is TGCGCCAGCAGCTCCGGCACGGCCGGTCAGCCCCAGCATTTT. It specifies CASSSGTAGQPQHF.

This clonotype came up many times. V and J are TRBV12-3 or TRBV12-4 and TRBJ1-4; D is undetermined. This CDR3 is built from 15 residues. V lost 4 bases to trimming and J lost 0 bases, with 9 bases between them. CDR3 amino acids: CASSWRAATNEKLFF. The CDR3 bases are TGTGCCAGCAGTTGGCGGGCTGCAACTAATGAAAAACTGTTTTTT.

The chain recombines TRBV9 with TRBJ1-3; weak D call: TRBD1 (5 bases). Germline V lookup: CDR1 SGDLS, CDR2 YYNGEE. Trimming removed 1 base from V and 3 bases from J, with 11 bases in between. The CDR3 sequence is 15 residues long. CDR3 nucleotide sequence: TGTGCCAGCAGCGTACAGGGAAACTTTGGAAACACCATATATTTT. This encodes CASSVQGNFGNTIYF.

The chain is built from TRBV30 and TRBJ1-3; D possibly corresponds to TRBD1 (6 bases). Trimming stripped 7 bases from V and 4 bases from J, with 20 bases between. CDR3 length: 15 amino acids. CDR1 GTSNPN and CDR2 SVGIG come from the germline V gene (reference sequence). The CDR3 reads CASSARPGAGNTIYF. Written as DNA, the CDR3 is TGTGCCTCCTCCGCCCGACCAGGGGCAGGAAACACCATATATTTT.

The V call is TRBV12-3 or TRBV12-4, the J call TRBJ1-2, with TRBD1 identical over 7 bases. With 6 bases clipped from V and 8 bases from J, the junction kept 9 bases outside the gene matches. There are 13 residues in the CDR3. The CDR3 loop reads CASSPRGAEGYTF. The CDR3 coding sequence is TGTGCCAGCAGCCCCAGGGGGGCTGAGGGCTACACCTTC.

Only a few counts were recorded for this clonotype. The chain employs TRBV2 and TRBJ1-6; maybe TRBD1 (5 bases). The CDR3 spans 14 residues. Trimming stripped 6 bases from V and 9 bases from J, with 15 bases between. CDR1 and CDR2 (germline): SNHLY, FYNNEI. CDR3 bases: TGTGCCAGCAGCCTTCCTCCCCAGGGTTCACCCCTCCACTTT. Its translation is CASSLPPQGSPLHF.

The table lists this clonotype with a few counts. The CDR3 spells CASSREGRFNEKLFF. CDR3 DNA sequence: TGCGCCAGCAGCCGAGAGGGACGGTTTAATGAAAAACTGTTTTTT. The chain uses TRBV4-3 and TRBJ1-4, with TRBD1 as a possible D gene (5 bases). CDR1 and CDR2 (germline): LGHNA, YSLEER. The V end lost 4 bases, the J end lost 4 bases, and 13 bases lay between the germline ends. This CDR3 region has 15 residues.

This clonotype has just a few counts. V and J are TRBV3-1 and TRBJ1-1; tentatively, D is TRBD1 (6 bases). Germline V gene lookup returns CDR1 LGHDT and CDR2 YNNKEL (reference sequence). Trimming took off 4 bases at V and 4 bases at J, with 13 bases between the two ends. This CDR3 is built from 14 residues. Here the CDR3 reads CASSRSTGSTEAFF. The CDR3 DNA follows: TGTGCCAGCAGCCGGAGTACAGGGAGCACTGAAGCTTTCTTT.

The table lists this clonotype with a few counts. This chain connects TRBV12-3 or TRBV12-4 to TRBJ1-2; D might be TRBD1 (5 bases). The CDR3 runs to 13 residues. The V end lost 7 bases, the J end lost 1 base, and 10 bases lay between the germline ends. The DNA of the CDR3 is TGTGCCAGCAAATTGGGGGGTAACTATGGCTACACCTTC. Residues: CASKLGGNYGYTF.

The V gene is TRBV7-2, the J gene TRBJ1-6; a weak D match, TRBD1 (6 bases). V gave up 5 bases and J gave up 11 bases, with 16 bases separating them. The CDR3 spans 14 residues. Germline values: CDR1 SGHTA, CDR2 FQGNSA. CDR3 region: CASSDRVPGAPLHF. CDR3 coding DNA: TGTGCCAGCAGCGACCGGGTCCCAGGGGCACCCCTCCACTTT.

This clonotype was seen repeatedly, ten times or more. The chain combines TRBV29-1 with TRBJ2-1, with a weak D call TRBD1 (6 bases). V gave up 5 bases and J gave up 4 bases, with 15 bases separating them. There are 14 residues in the CDR3. The germline gives CDR1 SQVTM, CDR2 ANQGSEA. The CDR3 DNA reads as TGCAGCGTTTCCCCGACAGGAGCGTACAATGAGCAGTTCTTC. Protein sequence: CSVSPTGAYNEQFF.

This clonotype was seen a few times. The chain carries TRBV27 and TRBJ2-7; D is unclear. Trimming pared 6 bases from V and 3 bases from J, leaving 6 bases between. Germline CDR1 is MNHEY and CDR2 is SMNVEV (reference sequence). The CDR3 consists of 11 residues. The CDR3 DNA follows: TGTGCCAGCAGCCCCATCTACGAGCAGTACTTC. Amino acid sequence: CASSPIYEQYF.

The rearrangement uses TRBV12-3 or TRBV12-4 and TRBJ2-7; 7 nucleotides match TRBD1. The CDR3 is made up of 13 amino acids. V lost 7 bases and J lost 8; bases outside the gene matches: 11. The chain's CDR3 is CASTRSRDSKQYF. The CDR3 bases are TGTGCCAGCACTAGATCTCGGGACAGCAAGCAGTACTTC.

The chain carries TRBV4-1 and TRBJ2-7; TRBD2 matches 7 bases. V gave up 3 bases and J gave up 2 bases; unmatched junction bases: 13. The CDR3 runs 17 residues. Per the germline V gene, CDR1 is MGHRA and CDR2 is YSYEKL. DNA for the CDR3: TGCGCCAGCAGCCACCCCGGAAGCGGGGCCGCAACCTACGAGCAGTACTTC. Translated: CASSHPGSGAATYEQYF.

The CDR3 DNA is TGTGCCACCAGCTCACAGCTAGCCAAAAACATTCAGTACTTC. This gives the protein CATSSQLAKNIQYF. V gene TRBV15 combines with J gene TRBJ2-4; D unclear. This CDR3 comprises 14 residues. Trimming stripped 5 bases from V and 0 bases from J, with 8 bases between. Looked up from germline, CDR1 is LNHNV and CDR2 is YYDKDF (reference sequence).

V usage is TRBV20-1 and J usage is TRBJ1-6, with D possibly TRBD1 on 5 matching bases. V was cut by 4 bases and J by 4 bases, with 14 bases left in between. Germline values: CDR1 DFQATT, CDR2 SNEGSKA (reference sequence). There are 15 residues in the CDR3. Here the CDR3 DNA reads TGCAGTGCTATCCAGCAGGGACCTTATAATTCACCCCTCCACTTT. It yields the protein CSAIQQGPYNSPLHF.

The gene calls are TRBV18 and TRBJ2-5; 9 positions agree with TRBD2. The CDR3 totals 14 residues. Trimming took 8 bases from V and 2 from J; bases not matched to a gene: 6. The germline V gene has CDR1 KGHSH and CDR2 LQKENI. The DNA of the CDR3 is TGTGCCAGCGCGCTGACTAGCGGACAAGAGACCCAGTACTTC. Translation gives CASALTSGQETQYF.

This clonotype is a singleton in its sample. The J gene is TRBJ1-1, the V gene TRBV29-1; no reliable D call. V was pared by 7 bases and J by 11 bases, with 17 bases between. Germline V gene lookup returns CDR1 SQVTM and CDR2 ANQGSEA. The CDR3 covers 11 residues. Written as DNA, the CDR3 is TGCAGCGGAATGATAACGTTGGGGGCTTTCTTT. Protein product: CSGMITLGAFF. The variable domain in full, completed from reference TRBV29-1 and TRBJ1-1, reads SAVISQKPSRDICQRGTSLTIQCQVDSQVTMMFWYRQQPGQSLTLIATANQGSEATYESGFVIDKFPISRPNLTFSTLTVSNMSPEDSSIYLCSGMITLGAFFGQGTRLTVV.

In its sample, this clonotype was seen many times. V and J are TRBV29-1 and TRBJ2-7, with a weak D call TRBD1 (6 bases). CDR3 length equals 13 residues. Germline-derived CDR1 and CDR2 are SQVTM and ANQGSEA. V was trimmed by 6 bases and J by 4 bases, leaving 16 bases between them. The CDR3 DNA reads as TGCAGCGTCAAACCCAGGGGCAGATACGAGCAGTACTTC. This sequence encodes CSVKPRGRYEQYF.

The chain combines TRBV28 with TRBJ2-1, with 8 bases fitting TRBD1. The germline V gene encodes CDR1 MDHEN and CDR2 SYDVKM. The CDR3 runs to 16 residues. Trimming cost V 5 bases and J 6 bases; bases outside gene matches: 12. DNA of the CDR3: TGTGCCAGCAGTCTAAGACAGGGGACCTTTATCAATGAGCAGTTCTTC. This sequence encodes CASSLRQGTFINEQFF.

The chain employs TRBV6-2 or TRBV6-3 and TRBJ2-3; D is uncertain. Germline CDR1 is MNHEY and CDR2 is SVGEGT. The length of the CDR3 is 17 residues. V was cut by 2 bases and J by 0 bases, with 15 bases left in between. CDR3 residues: CASSYLRLQTSTDTQYF. The CDR3 region has the DNA TGTGCCAGCAGTTACCTCCGGCTACAGACTAGCACAGATACGCAGTATTTT.

V usage is TRBV6-5 and J usage is TRBJ2-2, with a possible D match to TRBD1 (5 bases). The germline V gene encodes CDR1 MNHEY and CDR2 SVGAGI. The V end was cut by 5 bases, the J end by 1 base, with 11 bases between. There are 15 residues in the CDR3. This chain's CDR3 is CASSHRSLNTGELFF. Written as DNA, the CDR3 is TGTGCCAGCAGTCACAGGTCACTGAACACCGGGGAGCTGTTTTTT.

This clonotype was observed a few times. V usage is TRBV20-1 and J usage is TRBJ1-5; 8 bases line up with TRBD1. The junction had 3 bases not matched to a gene; V was cut back by 4 bases and J by 4 bases. The CDR3 extends over 13 amino acids. Germline values: CDR1 DFQATT, CDR2 SNEGSKA (reference sequence). The CDR3 is CSAKGQGNQPQHF. The CDR3 DNA reads TGCAGTGCTAAAGGACAGGGAAATCAGCCCCAGCATTTT.

This chain uses TRBV6-1 with TRBJ1-1; tentative D call: TRBD1 (6 bases). Trimming removed 7 bases at V and 4 bases at J, with 19 bases between. CDR1 and CDR2 (germline): MNHNS, SASEGT. The CDR3 consists of 15 residues. The CDR3 bases are TGTGCCAGCACTACAACAGGACAGACGGGCACTGAAGCTTTCTTT. Protein sequence: CASTTTGQTGTEAFF.

The chain uses TRBV30 and TRBJ1-3; no firm D call. The germline CDR1 and CDR2 sequences are GTSNPN and SVGIG (reference sequence). V was cut by 3 bases and J by 0 bases, with 12 bases left in between. This CDR3 has 15 amino acids. The CDR3 coding sequence is TGTGCCTGGAGGAAAGGGCCTTCCTCTGGAAACACCATATATTTT. It encodes CAWRKGPSSGNTIYF.

As DNA, the CDR3 is TGTGCCAGCAGCCCAGCGACCGGACTAGCGGGAGCGGCGTACTACGAGCAGTACTTC. Translation gives CASSPATGLAGAAYYEQYF. The chain uses TRBV11-1 and TRBJ2-7, with 13 bases identical to TRBD2. CDR1 and CDR2 (germline): SGHAT, FQDESV (reference sequence). The CDR3 totals 19 residues. V lost 5 bases and J lost 3; bases outside the gene matches: 16.

The gene calls are TRBV20-1 and TRBJ2-3; D possibly corresponds to TRBD1 (5 bases). Germline assignment: CDR1 DFQATT and CDR2 SNEGSKA (reference sequence). The CDR3 length is 15 residues. Trimming left V 0 bases short and J 3 bases short, with 13 bases between. The CDR3 reads CSARDAGLRTDTQYF. Here the CDR3 DNA reads TGCAGTGCTAGAGATGCAGGGTTAAGAACAGATACGCAGTATTTT.

The rearrangement joins TRBV29-1 to TRBJ2-3, with D possibly being TRBD2 (6 bases). V was pared by 4 bases and J by 0 bases, with 20 bases between. The CDR3 has 17 amino acids. The V gene's germline CDR1 is SQVTM and CDR2 ANQGSEA. This CDR3 reads CSVARLPGLPSTDTQYF. The CDR3 nucleotides read TGCAGCGTTGCCCGGCTTCCGGGACTCCCTAGCACAGATACGCAGTATTTT.

There are a few counts of this clonotype. This sequence joins TRBV11-2 and TRBJ2-1; D is unclear. CDR3 size: 16 residues. With 0 bases removed from V and 3 bases from J, the gap between germline ends came to 12 bases. Germline CDR1 is SGHAT and CDR2 is FQNNGV. The DNA for the CDR3 is TGTGCCAGCAGCTTAGAGTCGCGCCGCGGCTACAATGAGCAGTTCTTC. It encodes CASSLESRRGYNEQFF.

This clonotype was observed a few times. The CDR3 region has the DNA TGCAGTGCTCTACCTGACGGAACCCTCACCGGGGAGCTGTTTTTT. It yields the protein CSALPDGTLTGELFF. The chain is built from TRBV20-1 and TRBJ2-2; D is unresolved. CDR1 and CDR2 from the germline V gene are DFQATT and SNEGSKA (reference sequence). This CDR3 spans 15 amino acids. Trimming shortened V by 5 bases and J by 4 bases, and 17 bases separated the two germline ends.